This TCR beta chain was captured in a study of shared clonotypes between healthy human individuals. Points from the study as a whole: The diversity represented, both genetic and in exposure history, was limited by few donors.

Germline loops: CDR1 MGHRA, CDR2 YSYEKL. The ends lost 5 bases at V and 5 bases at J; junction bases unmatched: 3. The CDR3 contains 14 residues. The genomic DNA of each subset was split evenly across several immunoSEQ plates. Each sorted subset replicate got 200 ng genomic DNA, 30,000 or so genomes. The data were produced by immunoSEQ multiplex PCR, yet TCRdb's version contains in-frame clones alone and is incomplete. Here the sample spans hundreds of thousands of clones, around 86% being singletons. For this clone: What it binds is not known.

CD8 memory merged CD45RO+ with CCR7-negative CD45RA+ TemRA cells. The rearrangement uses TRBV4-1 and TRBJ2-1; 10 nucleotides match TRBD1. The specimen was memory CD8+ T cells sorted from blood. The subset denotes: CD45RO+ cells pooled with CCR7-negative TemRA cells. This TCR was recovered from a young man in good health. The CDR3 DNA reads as TGCGCCAGCAGCTTCGGGACAGGGGACAATGAGCAGTTCTTC. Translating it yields CASSFGTGDNEQFF.